The next 21 T cell receptor beta chains were all read from a single sample in a study of a mutant IDH1 vaccine in newly diagnosed glioma. As to time point: week 11, during vaccination. Each dose delivered 300 ug of mutant IDH1 20-mer peptide subcutaneously with imiquimod. No antigen is known for these receptors. Sequenced by immunoSEQ multiplex PCR; TCRdb stores in-frame clones only, minus some. The sample has tens of thousands of clones; roughly 84% are singletons. The sample in question was PBMCs, obtained from a glioma patient whose treatment included an IDH1 peptide vaccine. The receptor set was obtained from a woman in her forties or fifties with glioma.

The table lists this clone with a count of one. The chain joins TRBV19 to TRBJ2-7; 9 nucleotides match TRBD1. The V and J ends lost 4 bases and 7 bases, in that order; junction bases with no gene match: 5. The CDR3 covers 13 residues. CDR1 and CDR2 (germline): LNHDA, SQIVND (reference sequence). The CDR3 sequence is CASSRGQGGEQYF. In DNA form, the CDR3 reads TGTGCCAGTAGTAGGGGACAGGGAGGAGAGCAGTACTTC.

CDR3 residues: CASSPGPLNGYTF. The CDR3 DNA follows: TGTGCCAGCAGCCCTGGACCTCTAAATGGCTACACCTTC. This rearrangement joins TRBV7-2 to TRBJ1-2; no reliable D call. CDR1 SGHTA and CDR2 FQGNSA come from the germline V gene. This CDR3 comprises 13 residues. Trimming removed 5 bases at V and 6 bases at J, with 13 bases between.

In this sample, this clone turned up once. This rearrangement joins TRBV9 to TRBJ1-4; D might be TRBD1 (5 bases). CDR1 SGDLS and CDR2 YYNGEE come from the germline V gene. The CDR3 is 12 residues long. The V and J ends lost 4 bases and 7 bases respectively, with 8 bases between them. DNA for the CDR3: TGTGCCAGCAGCCCCCAGGGTGAAAAACTGTTTTTT. As protein: CASSPQGEKLFF.

This chain links TRBV7-2 with TRBJ2-7; perhaps TRBD1 as D (6 bases). The germline V gene encodes CDR1 SGHTA and CDR2 FQGNSA. V was clipped by 4 bases and J by 2 bases, with 9 bases between them. The CDR3 consists of 13 residues. This CDR3 is CASSSTGTYEQYF. The CDR3 DNA reads as TGTGCCAGCAGCTCCACAGGGACCTACGAGCAGTACTTC. Supplemented by reference TRBV7-2 and TRBJ2-7, the full variable domain reads GAGVSQSPSNKVTEKGKDVELRCDPISGHTALYWYRQSLGQGLEFLIYFQGNSAPDKSGLPSDRFSAERTGGSVSTLTIQRTQQEDSAVYLCASSSTGTYEQYFGPGTRLTVT.

This chain links TRBV5-1 with TRBJ2-1; D tentatively reads TRBD1 or TRBD2 (5 bases each). CDR3 length: 14 residues. Germline V gene data show CDR1 as SGHRS and CDR2 as YFSETQ. V was cut by 10 bases and J by 3 bases, with 17 bases left in between. The CDR3 nucleotides read TGCGCCTCCTATCCGGGACGGGACTACAATGAGCAGTTCTTC. This codes for CASYPGRDYNEQFF.

The CDR3 nucleotides are TGTGCCTGGAGTAATAACCCTATGACCTTGGGCAATCAGCCCCAGCATTTT. Residues: CAWSNNPMTLGNQPQHF. J is TRBJ1-5 and V is TRBV30; D is unresolved. Trimming took 2 bases from V and 2 from J, leaving 19 bases between them. The CDR3 loop spans 17 amino acids. From germline, CDR1 is GTSNPN and CDR2 SVGIG (reference sequence).

The chain recombines TRBV7-2 with TRBJ1-5; 8 positions match TRBD1. CDR3 size: 12 residues. The germline V gene encodes CDR1 SGHTA and CDR2 FQGNSA. Trimming cost V 5 bases and J 12 bases; bases outside gene matches: 6. CDR3 protein: CASSIDRGFQHF. The DNA of the CDR3 is TGTGCCAGCAGCATCGACAGGGGATTCCAGCATTTT.

The chain has TRBV19 and TRBJ2-7; D uncertain. Germline V gene data show CDR1 as LNHDA and CDR2 as SQIVND (reference sequence). V was pared by 3 bases and J by 4 bases, with 13 bases between. The CDR3 runs to 14 residues. The CDR3 region is CASSINTLVYEQYF. For the CDR3, the DNA is TGTGCCAGTAGTATCAATACCCTGGTATACGAGCAGTACTTC.

The chain combines TRBV28 with TRBJ2-3; 9 bases align to TRBD1. The CDR3 has 15 amino acids. Germline V lookup: CDR1 MDHEN, CDR2 SYDVKM. Trimming cost V 2 bases and J 1 base; bases outside gene matches: 1. The CDR3 bases are TGTGCCAGCAGTTTAAGGACAGGGGGCACAGATACGCAGTATTTT. Its protein is CASSLRTGGTDTQYF.

This clone was detected only once. The chain combines TRBV30 with TRBJ2-2; no clear D gene. Germline-derived CDR1 and CDR2 are GTSNPN and SVGIG (reference sequence). V lost 5 bases to trimming and J lost 6 bases, with 13 bases between them. The CDR3 runs 13 residues. CDR3 in amino acids: CAWYHQRAGELFF. The DNA for the CDR3 is TGTGCCTGGTACCACCAGCGCGCCGGGGAGCTGTTTTTT.

V and J are TRBV5-1 and TRBJ1-4; D is possibly TRBD1 (6 bases). Germline CDR1 SGHRS, CDR2 YFSETQ. Between the trimmed V and J ends, which lost 4 bases and 7 bases, there was a span of 17 bases. The CDR3 contains 15 residues. CDR3 residues: CASSDTQGSSEKLFF. The CDR3 region has the DNA TGCGCCAGCAGCGATACACAGGGATCTAGTGAAAAACTGTTTTTT.

V usage is TRBV2 and J usage is TRBJ1-1; D gene ambiguous. CDR3 length equals 13 residues. V was clipped by 1 base and J by 0 bases, with 3 bases between them. Per the germline V gene, CDR1 is SNHLY and CDR2 is FYNNEI. The CDR3 region is CASSEGVNTEAFF. The CDR3 bases are TGTGCCAGCAGTGAAGGGGTGAACACTGAAGCTTTCTTT.

This clone has only a few counts. Written as DNA, the CDR3 is TGCGCCAGCAGCAAGACCCTGGATGAAGCTTTCTTT. Translation: CASSKTLDEAFF. The chain couples TRBV5-1 to TRBJ1-1; D remains ambiguous. This CDR3 comprises 12 residues. CDR1 and CDR2 (germline): SGHRS, YFSETQ. Deletions cut 4 bases from V and 7 bases from J, with 11 bases between.

V is TRBV9 and J is TRBJ1-6; D not resolved. V was shortened by 4 bases and J by 0 bases, with 11 bases between the two germline ends. This CDR3 is built from 16 residues. The germline V gene has CDR1 SGDLS and CDR2 YYNGEE. The CDR3: CASSPVGSSYNSPLHF. The CDR3 DNA reads as TGTGCCAGCAGCCCGGTAGGGAGCTCCTATAATTCACCCCTCCACTTT. The full variable domain, its missing parts supplied by reference TRBV9 and TRBJ1-6, is DSGVTQTPKHLITATGQRVTLRCSPRSGDLSVYWYQQSLDQGLQFLIQYYNGEERAKGNILERFSAQQFPDLHSELNLSSLELGDSALYFCASSPVGSSYNSPLHFGNGTRLTVT.

This rearrangement joins TRBV7-2 to TRBJ1-2, with 9 positions matching TRBD1. J gave up 10 bases and V 1 base, and 7 bases lay outside the gene matches. CDR1 and CDR2 (germline): SGHTA, FQGNSA. This CDR3 region has 14 residues. CDR3 loop: CASSLVGTGPYYTF. CDR3 bases: TGTGCCAGCAGCTTAGTAGGGACAGGGCCTTACTACACCTTC.

The chain combines TRBV10-2 with TRBJ2-7; D tentatively fits TRBD1 or TRBD2 (5 bases each). This CDR3 has 13 amino acids. Between the trimmed V and J ends, which lost 8 bases and 4 bases, there was a span of 15 bases. The germline CDR1 and CDR2 sequences are WSHSY and SAAADI. The CDR3 region has the DNA TGCGCCAGCTCCCGGGACCGGGCGTACGAGCAGTACTTC. Its translation is CASSRDRAYEQYF.

The chain joins TRBV4-1 to TRBJ2-5; D is perhaps TRBD1 (6 bases). V lost 5 bases and J lost 0, with 7 bases in between. The CDR3 length is 13 residues. The germline gives CDR1 MGHRA, CDR2 YSYEKL. The CDR3 sequence: CASSGQNQETQYF. As DNA, the CDR3 is TGCGCCAGCAGCGGACAGAACCAAGAGACCCAGTACTTC.

The V gene is TRBV10-3, the J gene TRBJ2-1; a possible D gene is TRBD1 (6 bases). The germline V gene encodes CDR1 ENHRY and CDR2 SYGVKD. V was shortened by 0 bases and J by 7 bases, with 7 bases between the two germline ends. The CDR3 contains 13 residues. The CDR3 nucleotides read TGTGCCATCAGTGAGTCGAGGGGGAATGAGCAGTTCTTC. Amino acids: CAISESRGNEQFF.

The chain combines TRBV20-1 with TRBJ2-1; D is ambiguous. Trimming pared 3 bases from V and 6 bases from J, leaving 0 bases between. CDR1 is DFQATT and CDR2 is SNEGSKA in the germline V gene (reference sequence). The CDR3 consists of 9 residues. CDR3: CSASNEQFF. DNA of the CDR3: TGCAGTGCTAGCAATGAGCAGTTCTTC.

The chain recombines TRBV11-2 with TRBJ2-2; 7 nucleotides agree with TRBD2. The trim removed 1 base at V and 6 bases at J, leaving 2 bases unmatched. Germline-derived CDR1 and CDR2 are SGHAT and FQNNGV. This CDR3 has 14 residues. DNA for the CDR3: TGTGCCAGCAGCTTAGGCGGGAGCGCCGGGGAGCTGTTTTTT. Its translation is CASSLGGSAGELFF. Full variable domain (outside the CDR3, taken from reference TRBV11-2 and TRBJ2-2): EAGVAQSPRYKIIEKRQSVAFWCNPISGHATLYWYQQILGQGPKLLIQFQNNGVVDDSQLPKDRFSAERLKGVDSTLKIQPAKLEDSAVYLCASSLGGSAGELFFGEGSRLTVL.

There are a few counts of this clone. The CDR3 nucleotides are TGTGCCAGCAGCGGGACTAGAAAAGAGACCCAGTACTTC. The encoded protein is CASSGTRKETQYF. V usage is TRBV7-6 and J usage is TRBJ2-5; 8 bases align to TRBD2. There are 13 residues in the CDR3. Germline lookup yields CDR1 SGHVS and CDR2 FNYEAQ. Trimming took 5 bases from V and 3 from J; bases not matched to a gene: 2.